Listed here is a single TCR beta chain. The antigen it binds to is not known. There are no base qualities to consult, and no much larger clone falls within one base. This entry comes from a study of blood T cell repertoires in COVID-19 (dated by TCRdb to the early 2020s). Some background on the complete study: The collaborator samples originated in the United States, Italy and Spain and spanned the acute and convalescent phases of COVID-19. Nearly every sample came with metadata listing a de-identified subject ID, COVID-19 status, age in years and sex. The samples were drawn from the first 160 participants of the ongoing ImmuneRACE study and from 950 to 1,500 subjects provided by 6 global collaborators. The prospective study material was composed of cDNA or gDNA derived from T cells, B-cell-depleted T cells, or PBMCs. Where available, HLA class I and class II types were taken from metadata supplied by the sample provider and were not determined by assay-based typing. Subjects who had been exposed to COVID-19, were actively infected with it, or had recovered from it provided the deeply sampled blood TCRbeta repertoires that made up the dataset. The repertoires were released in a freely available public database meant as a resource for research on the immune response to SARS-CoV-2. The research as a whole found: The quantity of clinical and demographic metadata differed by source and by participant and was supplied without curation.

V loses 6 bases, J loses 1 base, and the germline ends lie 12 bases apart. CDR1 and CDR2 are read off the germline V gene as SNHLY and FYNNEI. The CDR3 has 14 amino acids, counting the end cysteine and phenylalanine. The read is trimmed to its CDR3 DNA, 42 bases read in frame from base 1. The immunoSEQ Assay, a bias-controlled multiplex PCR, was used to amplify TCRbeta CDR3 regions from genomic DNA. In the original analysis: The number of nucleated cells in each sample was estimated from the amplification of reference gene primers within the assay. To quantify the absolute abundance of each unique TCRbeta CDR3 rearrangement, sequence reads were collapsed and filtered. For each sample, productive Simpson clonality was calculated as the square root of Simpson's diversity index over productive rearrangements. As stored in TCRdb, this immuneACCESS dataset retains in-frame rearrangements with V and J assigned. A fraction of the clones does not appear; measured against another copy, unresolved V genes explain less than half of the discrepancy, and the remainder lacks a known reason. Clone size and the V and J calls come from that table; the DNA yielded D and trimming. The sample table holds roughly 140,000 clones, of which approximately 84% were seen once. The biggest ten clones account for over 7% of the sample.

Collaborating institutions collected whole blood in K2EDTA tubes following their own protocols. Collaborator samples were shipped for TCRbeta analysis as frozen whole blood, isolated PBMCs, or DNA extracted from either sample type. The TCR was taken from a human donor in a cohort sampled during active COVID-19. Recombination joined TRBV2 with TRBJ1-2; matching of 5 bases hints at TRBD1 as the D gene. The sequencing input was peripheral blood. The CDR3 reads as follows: CASRQTAFNYGYTF. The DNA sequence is TGTGCCAGCAGACAGACAGCCTTTAACTATGGCTACACCTTC.